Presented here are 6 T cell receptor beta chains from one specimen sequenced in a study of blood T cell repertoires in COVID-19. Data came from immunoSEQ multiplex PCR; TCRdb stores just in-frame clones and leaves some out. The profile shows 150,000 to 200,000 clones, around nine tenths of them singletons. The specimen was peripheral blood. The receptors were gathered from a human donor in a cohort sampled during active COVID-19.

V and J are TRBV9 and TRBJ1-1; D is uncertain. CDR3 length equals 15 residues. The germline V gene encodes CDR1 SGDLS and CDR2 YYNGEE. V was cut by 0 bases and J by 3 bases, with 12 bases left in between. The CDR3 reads CASSVVGGLDTEAFF. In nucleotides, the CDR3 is TGTGCCAGCAGCGTAGTCGGAGGTCTGGACACTGAAGCTTTCTTT.

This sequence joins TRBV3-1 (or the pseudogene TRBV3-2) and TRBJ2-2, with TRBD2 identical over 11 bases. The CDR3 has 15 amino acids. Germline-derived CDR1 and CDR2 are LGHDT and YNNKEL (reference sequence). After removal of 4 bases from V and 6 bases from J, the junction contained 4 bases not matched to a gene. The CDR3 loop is CASSPLAGGPGELFF. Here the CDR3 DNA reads TGTGCCAGCAGCCCCCTAGCGGGGGGCCCCGGGGAGCTGTTTTTT.

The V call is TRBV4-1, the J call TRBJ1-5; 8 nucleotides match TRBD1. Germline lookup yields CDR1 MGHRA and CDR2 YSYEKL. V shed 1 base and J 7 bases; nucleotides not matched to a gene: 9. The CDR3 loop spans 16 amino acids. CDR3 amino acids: CASSQGRGQGLQPQHF. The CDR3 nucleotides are TGCGCCAGCAGCCAAGGCCGAGGACAGGGTTTGCAGCCCCAGCATTTT.

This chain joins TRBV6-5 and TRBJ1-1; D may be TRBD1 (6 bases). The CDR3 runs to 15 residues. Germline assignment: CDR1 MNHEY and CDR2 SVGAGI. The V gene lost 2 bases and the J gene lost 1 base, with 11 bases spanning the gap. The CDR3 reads CASSYVGTRNTEAFF. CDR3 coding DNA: TGTGCCAGCAGTTACGTCGGGACAAGGAACACTGAAGCTTTCTTT.

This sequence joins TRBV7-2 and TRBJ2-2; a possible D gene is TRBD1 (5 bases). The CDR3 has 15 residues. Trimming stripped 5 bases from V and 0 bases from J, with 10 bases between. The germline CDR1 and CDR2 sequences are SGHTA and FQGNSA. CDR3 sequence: CASSPQGANTGELFF. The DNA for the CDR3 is TGTGCCAGCAGCCCGCAGGGCGCGAACACCGGGGAGCTGTTTTTT.

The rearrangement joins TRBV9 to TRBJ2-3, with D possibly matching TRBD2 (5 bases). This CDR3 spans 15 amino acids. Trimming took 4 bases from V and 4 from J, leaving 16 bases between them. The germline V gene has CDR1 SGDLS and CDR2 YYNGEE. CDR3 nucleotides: TGTGCCAGCAGCCCCCGGGGAGAAACCCCAGATACGCAGTATTTT. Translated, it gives CASSPRGETPDTQYF.